Each of the 8 T cell receptor beta chains below was sequenced from the same sample in a study of neurological immune-mediated disorders. TCRdb re-derived calls from the 5' RACE reads in MiXCR, one entry per CDR3 protein. The sample has 30,000 to 45,000 distinct CDR3 sequences; nearly 5% are singletons. Material: CD4+ T cells from blood. All receptors come from a man younger than 35 in good health.

This clonotype has ten or more counts. V gene TRBV6-5 combines with J gene TRBJ1-1; the D gene is possibly TRBD1 (5 bases). The V gene's germline CDR1 is MNHEY and CDR2 SVGAGI. The germline V and J ends were trimmed by 6 bases and 4 bases, with 12 bases remaining between them. The CDR3 consists of 13 residues. CDR3 residues: CASRPDRLTEAFF. Written as DNA, the CDR3 is TGTGCCAGCAGACCCGACAGACTCACTGAAGCTTTCTTT.

The table lists this clonotype with many counts. V gene TRBV7-6 combines with J gene TRBJ1-1; D not certain. Germline V gene data show CDR1 as SGHVS and CDR2 as FNYEAQ. The CDR3 loop spans 14 amino acids. Trimming removed 2 bases at V and 1 base at J, with 8 bases between. CDR3 in DNA: TGTGCCAGCAGCTTAATTTGGGGGAACACTGAAGCTTTCTTT. Translating it yields CASSLIWGNTEAFF. Full variable domain (rest looked up from reference TRBV7-6 and TRBJ1-1): GAGVSQSPRYKVTKRGQDVALRCDPISGHVSLYWYRQALGQGPEFLTYFNYEAQQDKSGLPNDRFSAERPEGSISTLTIQRTEQRDSAMYRCASSLIWGNTEAFFGQGTRLTVV.

This clonotype showed up many times. The rearrangement uses TRBV6-6 and TRBJ1-1; D is undetermined. This CDR3 contains 17 residues. In germline, CDR1 is MNHNY, CDR2 SVGAGI (reference sequence). The ends were cut back, 5 bases at V and 3 bases at J, with 22 bases in the middle. The CDR3 loop is CASSPPRLFPSDTEAFF. Written as DNA, the CDR3 is TGTGCCAGCAGTCCTCCAAGACTCTTCCCTTCGGACACTGAAGCTTTCTTT.

This clonotype was seen only a few times. The V and J genes are TRBV14 and TRBJ2-3, with 8 bases fitting TRBD2. V shed 4 bases and J 3 bases; nucleotides not matched to a gene: 6. Germline V gene lookup returns CDR1 SGHDN and CDR2 FVKESK. The CDR3 loop spans 15 amino acids. The CDR3, as DNA: TGTGCCAGCAGCCTGGAGGGACTAGGAACAGATACGCAGTATTTT. Translated: CASSLEGLGTDTQYF. Filled out from reference TRBV14 and TRBJ2-3, the complete variable domain reads EAGVTQFPSHSVIEKGQTVTLRCDPISGHDNLYWYRRVMGKEIKFLLHFVKESKQDESGMPNNRFLAERTGGTYSTLKVQPAELEDSGVYFCASSLEGLGTDTQYFGPGTRLTVL.

This clonotype was seen many times. J is TRBJ1-1 and V is TRBV20-1; D unresolved. The CDR3 runs to 16 residues. CDR1 and CDR2 from the germline V gene are DFQATT and SNEGSKA (reference sequence). The V and J ends lost 0 bases and 7 bases respectively, with 21 bases between them. The CDR3 spells CSARDMATGMSVEAFF. As DNA, the CDR3 is TGCAGTGCTAGAGATATGGCCACGGGAATGAGCGTTGAAGCTTTCTTT.

This clonotype was recorded at least ten times. The rearrangement joins TRBV4-2 to TRBJ2-2; D uncertain. CDR1 and CDR2 (germline): LGHNA, YNFKEQ. The CDR3 loop spans 14 amino acids. V lost 4 bases to trimming and J lost 6 bases, with 12 bases between them. The CDR3 DNA reads TGTGCCAGCAGCCCAGTTAGTGAAGCCGGGGAGCTGTTTTTT. Its protein is CASSPVSEAGELFF.

This clonotype was seen at least ten times. This chain uses TRBV5-1 with TRBJ1-1, with D unresolved. The V end lost 2 bases, the J end lost 2 bases, and 7 bases lay between the germline ends. The germline V gene has CDR1 SGHRS and CDR2 YFSETQ. The CDR3 contains 13 residues. CDR3: CASSFNRNTEAFF. Written as DNA, the CDR3 is TGCGCCAGCAGCTTCAACAGAAACACTGAAGCTTTCTTT.

This clonotype was detected only a few times. This rearrangement joins TRBV5-6 to TRBJ1-5; a possible D gene is TRBD1 (5 bases). V was trimmed by 0 bases and J by 5 bases, leaving 15 bases between them. Germline CDR1 reads SGHDT; CDR2 reads YYEEEE. The CDR3 consists of 16 residues. CDR3 sequence reads: CASSLAPGSKDQPQHF. The CDR3 DNA follows: TGTGCCAGCAGCTTGGCCCCAGGGAGTAAGGATCAGCCCCAGCATTTT.